This T cell receptor (beta chain) was identified during a study of Ad26.COV2.S vaccination and SARS-CoV-2 variants. On the study more broadly: In the COV1001 trial, the donor was in the Ad26.COV2.S arm. The study gave Ad26.COV2.S intramuscularly, once or twice 56 days apart.

Using immunoSEQ multiplex PCR, the repertoire was profiled, and TCRdb retains in-frame clones only, with some absent. Found here are hundreds of thousands of clones, around nine tenths of them singletons; the top ten hold about 10%. The length of the CDR3 is 13 residues. Germline lookup yields CDR1 SGHTA and CDR2 FQGNSA. V was trimmed by 9 bases and J by 2 bases, leaving 14 bases between them. General study results and limits: The breadth of spike-specific CD8+ and CD4+ T cell responses after vaccination was reportedly substantial. Vaccinees displayed broader spike-specific TCR repertoires than placebo recipients.

Sample treatment: roughly 19 received Ad26.COV2.S at low or high dose, single or two shots; about 5 received placebo; per-sample allocation not given. Each sample was drawn 63 days after the first injection (of vaccine or placebo). About this clone: Its target is not known.

Sequencing was performed on peripheral blood, taken in a trial of Ad26.COV2.S vaccine versus placebo. This sequence joins TRBV7-2 and TRBJ2-7, with D possibly TRBD2 on 5 matching bases. The source of this sequence is a person aged 18-65 years who received the Ad26.COV2.S COVID-19 vaccine or a placebo. The CDR3 sequence: CASRGSSTYEQYF. DNA for the CDR3: TGTGCCAGTCGAGGGTCCTCGACCTACGAGCAGTACTTC.